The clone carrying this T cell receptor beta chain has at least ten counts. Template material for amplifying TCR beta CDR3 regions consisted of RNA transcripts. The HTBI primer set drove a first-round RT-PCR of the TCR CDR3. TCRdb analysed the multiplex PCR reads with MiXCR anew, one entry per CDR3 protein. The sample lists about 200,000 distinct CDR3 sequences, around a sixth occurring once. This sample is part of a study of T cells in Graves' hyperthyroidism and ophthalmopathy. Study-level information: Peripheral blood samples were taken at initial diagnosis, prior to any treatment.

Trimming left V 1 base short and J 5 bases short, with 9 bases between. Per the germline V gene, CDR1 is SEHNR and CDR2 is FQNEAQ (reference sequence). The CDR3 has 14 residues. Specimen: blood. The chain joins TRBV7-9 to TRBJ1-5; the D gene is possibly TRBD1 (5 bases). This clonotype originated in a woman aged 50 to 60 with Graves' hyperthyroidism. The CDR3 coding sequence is TGTGCCAGCAGCTTAGGGCAGGGCGATCAGCCCCAGCATTTT. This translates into CASSLGQGDQPQHF.